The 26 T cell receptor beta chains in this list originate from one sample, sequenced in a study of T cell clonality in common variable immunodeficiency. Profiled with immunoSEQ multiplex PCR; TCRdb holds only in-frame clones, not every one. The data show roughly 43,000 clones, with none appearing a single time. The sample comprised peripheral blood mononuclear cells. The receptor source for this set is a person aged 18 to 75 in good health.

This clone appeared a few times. Partial CDR3 DNA: TGTGCCAGCAGTACCGAATATAGCGGGGGGCTGTACAATGAG. Encoded protein: CASSTEYSGGLYNE. The full-length CDR3 reads as CASSTEYSGGLYNEQFF. This chain connects TRBV6-2 or TRBV6-3 to TRBJ2-1; TRBD2 aligns across 10 bases. The read falls 3 residues short of the CDR3 end, and the missing part is taken from the germline J gene. J lost 4 bases, V lost 5 bases, and 11 bases had no gene match. This CDR3 is built from 17 residues. Per germline, CDR1 MNHEY and CDR2 SVGEGT.

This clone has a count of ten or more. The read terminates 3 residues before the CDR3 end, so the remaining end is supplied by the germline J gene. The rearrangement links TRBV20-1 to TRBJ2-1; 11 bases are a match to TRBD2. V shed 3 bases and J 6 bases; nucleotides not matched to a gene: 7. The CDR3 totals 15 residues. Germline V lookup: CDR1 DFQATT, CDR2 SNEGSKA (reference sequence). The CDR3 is CSASLGLADLNEQFF. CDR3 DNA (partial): TGCAGTGCTAGTTTGGGACTAGCGGACCTCAATGAG.

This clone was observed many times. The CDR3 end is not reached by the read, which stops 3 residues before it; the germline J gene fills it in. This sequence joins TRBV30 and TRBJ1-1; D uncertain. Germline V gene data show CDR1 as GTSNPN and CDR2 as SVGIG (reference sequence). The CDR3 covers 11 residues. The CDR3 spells CAWSAGEMAFF. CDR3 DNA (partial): TGTGCCTGGAGTGCCGGGGAAATG.

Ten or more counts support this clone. The CDR3 DNA, read in part, is TGTGCCAGCTCACCAACGGGACTAGCGGGTCTTCAGGCCTACAATGAG. Amino acid sequence: CASSPTGLAGLQAYNE. In full, the CDR3 reads CASSPTGLAGLQAYNEQFF. The chain recombines TRBV18 with TRBJ2-1, with 12 nucleotides matching TRBD2. The read stops 3 residues short of the end of the CDR3; the missing end is completed from the germline J gene. Trimming removed 2 bases from V and 2 bases from J; junction bases left unmatched: 10. The CDR3 covers 19 residues. Germline CDR1 KGHSH, CDR2 LQKENI.

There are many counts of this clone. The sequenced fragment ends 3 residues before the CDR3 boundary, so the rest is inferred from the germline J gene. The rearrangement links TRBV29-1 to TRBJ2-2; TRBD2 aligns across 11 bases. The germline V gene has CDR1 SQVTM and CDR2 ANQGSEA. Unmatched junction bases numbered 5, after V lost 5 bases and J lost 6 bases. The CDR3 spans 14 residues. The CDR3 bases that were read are TGCAGCGTTATCCTAGCGGGAGGCGCCGGGGAG. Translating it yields CSVILAGGAGE. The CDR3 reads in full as CSVILAGGAGELFF.

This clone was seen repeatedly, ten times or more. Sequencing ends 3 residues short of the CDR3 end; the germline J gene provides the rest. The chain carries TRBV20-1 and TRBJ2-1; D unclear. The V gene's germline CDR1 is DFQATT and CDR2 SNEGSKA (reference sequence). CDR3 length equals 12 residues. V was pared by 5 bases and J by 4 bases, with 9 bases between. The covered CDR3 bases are TGCAGTGCTCCGAGGCTTTACAATGAG. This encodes CSAPRLYNE. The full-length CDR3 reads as CSAPRLYNEQFF.

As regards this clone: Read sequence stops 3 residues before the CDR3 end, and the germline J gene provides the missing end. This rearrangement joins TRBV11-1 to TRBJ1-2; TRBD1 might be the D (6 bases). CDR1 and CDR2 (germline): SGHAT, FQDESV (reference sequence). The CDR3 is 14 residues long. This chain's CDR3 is CASSLSRQATGYTF. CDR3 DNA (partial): TGTGCCAGCAGCTTATCCCGACAGGCCACAGGC.

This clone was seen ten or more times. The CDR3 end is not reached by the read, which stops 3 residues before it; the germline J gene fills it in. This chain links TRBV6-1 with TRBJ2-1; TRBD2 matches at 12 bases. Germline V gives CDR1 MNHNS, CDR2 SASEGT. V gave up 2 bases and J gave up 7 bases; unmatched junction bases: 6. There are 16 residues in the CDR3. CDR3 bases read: TGTGCCAGCAGTGAACCACTAGCGGGGGGCGGGAATGAG. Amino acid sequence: CASSEPLAGGGNE. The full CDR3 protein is CASSEPLAGGGNEQFF.

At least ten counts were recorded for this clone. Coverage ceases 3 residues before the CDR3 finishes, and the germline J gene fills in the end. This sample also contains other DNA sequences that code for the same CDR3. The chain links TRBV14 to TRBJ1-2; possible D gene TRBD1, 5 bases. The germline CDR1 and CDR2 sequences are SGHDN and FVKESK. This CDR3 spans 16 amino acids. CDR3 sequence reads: CASSRSGQGNFYGYTF. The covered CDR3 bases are TGTGCCAGCAGCCGCTCCGGTCAGGGCAATTTCTACGGC. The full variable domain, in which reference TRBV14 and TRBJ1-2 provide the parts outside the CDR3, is EAGVTQFPSHSVIEKGQTVTLRCDPISGHDNLYWYRRVMGKEIKFLLHFVKESKQDESGMPNNRFLAERTGGTYSTLKVQPAELEDSGVYFCASSRSGQGNFYGYTFGSGTRLTVV.

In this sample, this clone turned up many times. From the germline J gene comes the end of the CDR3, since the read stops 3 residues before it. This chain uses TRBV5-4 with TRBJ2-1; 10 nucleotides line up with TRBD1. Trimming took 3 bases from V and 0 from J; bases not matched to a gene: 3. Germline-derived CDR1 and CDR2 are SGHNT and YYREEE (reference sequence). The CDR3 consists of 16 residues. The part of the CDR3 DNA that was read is TGTGCCAGCAGCTCGGGACAGGGGAGCTCCTACAATGAG. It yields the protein CASSSGQGSSYNE. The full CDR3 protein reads CASSSGQGSSYNEQFF.

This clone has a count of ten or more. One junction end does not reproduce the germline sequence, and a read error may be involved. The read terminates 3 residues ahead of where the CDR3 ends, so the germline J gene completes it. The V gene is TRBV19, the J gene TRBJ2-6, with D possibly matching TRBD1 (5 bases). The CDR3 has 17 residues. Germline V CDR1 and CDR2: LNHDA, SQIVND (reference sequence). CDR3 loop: CASSMGRGIAGANVLTF. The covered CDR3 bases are TGTGCCAGCAGTATGGGAAGGGGCATCGCTGGGGCCAACGTC.

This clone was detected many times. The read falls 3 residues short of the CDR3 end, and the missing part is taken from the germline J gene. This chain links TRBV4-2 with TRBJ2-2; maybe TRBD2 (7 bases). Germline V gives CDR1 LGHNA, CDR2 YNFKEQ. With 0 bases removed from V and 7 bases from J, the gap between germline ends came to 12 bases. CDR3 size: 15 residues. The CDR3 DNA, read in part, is TGTGCCAGCAGCCAAGATGGGGGCGGGGGCGGGGAG. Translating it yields CASSQDGGGGGE. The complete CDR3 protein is CASSQDGGGGGELFF.

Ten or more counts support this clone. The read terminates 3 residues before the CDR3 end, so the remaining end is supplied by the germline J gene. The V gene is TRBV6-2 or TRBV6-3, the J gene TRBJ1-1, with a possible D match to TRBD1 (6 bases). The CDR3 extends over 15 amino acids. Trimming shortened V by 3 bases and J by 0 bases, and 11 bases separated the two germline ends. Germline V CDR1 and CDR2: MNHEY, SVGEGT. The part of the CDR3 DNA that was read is TGTGCCAGCAGTTATGGTGGGACACTGAACACTGAA. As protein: CASSYGGTLNTE. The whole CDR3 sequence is CASSYGGTLNTEAFF.

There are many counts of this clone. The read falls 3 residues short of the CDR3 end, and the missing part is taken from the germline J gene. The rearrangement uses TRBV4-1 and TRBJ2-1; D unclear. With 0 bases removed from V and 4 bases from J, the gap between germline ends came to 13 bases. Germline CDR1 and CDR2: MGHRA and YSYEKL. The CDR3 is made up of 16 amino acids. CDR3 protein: CASSQEPPLAYNEQFF. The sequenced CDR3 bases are TGCGCCAGCAGCCAAGAGCCCCCGTTAGCTTACAATGAG.

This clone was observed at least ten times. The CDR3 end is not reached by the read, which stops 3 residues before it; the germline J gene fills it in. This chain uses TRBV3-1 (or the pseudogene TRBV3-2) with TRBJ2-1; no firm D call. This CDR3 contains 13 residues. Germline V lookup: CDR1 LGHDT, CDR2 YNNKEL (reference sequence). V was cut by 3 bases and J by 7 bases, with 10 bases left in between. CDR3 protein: CASSHKSPNEQFF. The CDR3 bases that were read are TGTGCCAGCAGCCATAAATCTCCGAATGAG.

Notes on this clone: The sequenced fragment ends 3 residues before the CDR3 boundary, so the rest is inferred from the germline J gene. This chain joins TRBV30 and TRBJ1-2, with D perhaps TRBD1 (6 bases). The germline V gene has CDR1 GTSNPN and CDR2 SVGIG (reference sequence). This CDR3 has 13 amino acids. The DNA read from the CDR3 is TGTGCCTGGGGGAGGGGGGGTTCCGACGAC. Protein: CAWGRGGSDD. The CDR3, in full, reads CAWGRGGSDDYTF.

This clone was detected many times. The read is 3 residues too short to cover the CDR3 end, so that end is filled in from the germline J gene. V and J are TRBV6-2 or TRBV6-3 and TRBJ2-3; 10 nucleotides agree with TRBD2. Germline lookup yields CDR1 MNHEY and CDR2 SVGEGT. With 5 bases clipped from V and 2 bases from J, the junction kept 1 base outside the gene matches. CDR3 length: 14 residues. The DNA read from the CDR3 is TGTGCCAGCAGTAGCGGGGGGGCCACAGATACG. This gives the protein CASSSGGATDT. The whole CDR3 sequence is CASSSGGATDTQYF.

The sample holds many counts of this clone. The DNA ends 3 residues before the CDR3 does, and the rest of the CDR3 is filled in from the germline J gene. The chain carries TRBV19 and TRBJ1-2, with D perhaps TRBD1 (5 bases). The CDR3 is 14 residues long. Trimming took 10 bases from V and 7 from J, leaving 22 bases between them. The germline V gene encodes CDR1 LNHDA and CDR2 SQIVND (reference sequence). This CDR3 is CAIKGEAFSSGYTF. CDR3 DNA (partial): TGTGCCATCAAAGGGGAGGCTTTTTCTTCTGGC.

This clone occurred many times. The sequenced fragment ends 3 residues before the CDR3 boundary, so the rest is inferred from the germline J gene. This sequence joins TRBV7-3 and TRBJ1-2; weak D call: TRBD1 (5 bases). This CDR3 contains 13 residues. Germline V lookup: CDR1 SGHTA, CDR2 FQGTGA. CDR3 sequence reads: CASSFTQGPPYTF. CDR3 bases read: TGTGCCAGCAGCTTCACCCAGGGCCCGCCG.

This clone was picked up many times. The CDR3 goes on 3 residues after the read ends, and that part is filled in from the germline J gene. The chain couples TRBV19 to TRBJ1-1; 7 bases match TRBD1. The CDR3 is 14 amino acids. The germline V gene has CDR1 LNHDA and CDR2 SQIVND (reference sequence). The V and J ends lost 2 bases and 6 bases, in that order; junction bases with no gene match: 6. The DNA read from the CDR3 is TGTGCCAGTAGTATAAAGACAGGGCGTGCTGAA. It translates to CASSIKTGRAE. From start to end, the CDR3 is CASSIKTGRAEAFF.

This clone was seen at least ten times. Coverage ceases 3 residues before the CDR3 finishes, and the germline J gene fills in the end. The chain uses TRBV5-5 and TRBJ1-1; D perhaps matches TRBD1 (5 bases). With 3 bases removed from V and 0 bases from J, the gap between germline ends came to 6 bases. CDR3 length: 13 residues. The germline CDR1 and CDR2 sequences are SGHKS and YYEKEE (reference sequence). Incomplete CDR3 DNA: TGTGCCAGCAGCTCGGACATGAACACTGAA. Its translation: CASSSDMNTE. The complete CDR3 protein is CASSSDMNTEAFF.

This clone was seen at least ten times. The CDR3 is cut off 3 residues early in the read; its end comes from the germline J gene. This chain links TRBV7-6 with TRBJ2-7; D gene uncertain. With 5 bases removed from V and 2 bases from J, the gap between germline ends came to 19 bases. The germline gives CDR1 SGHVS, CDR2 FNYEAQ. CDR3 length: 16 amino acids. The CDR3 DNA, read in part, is TGTGCCAGCAGCCTCTCGACTCTTCGTATTCCCTACGAG. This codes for CASSLSTLRIPYE. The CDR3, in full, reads CASSLSTLRIPYEQYF.

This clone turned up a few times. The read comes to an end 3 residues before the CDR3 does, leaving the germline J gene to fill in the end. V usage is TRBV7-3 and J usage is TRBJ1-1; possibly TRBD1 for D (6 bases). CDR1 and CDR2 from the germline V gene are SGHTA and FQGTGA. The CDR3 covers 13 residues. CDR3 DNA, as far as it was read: TGTGCCAGCAGCAACAACCCAGGGGATACG. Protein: CASSNNPGDT. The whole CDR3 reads CASSNNPGDTAFF.

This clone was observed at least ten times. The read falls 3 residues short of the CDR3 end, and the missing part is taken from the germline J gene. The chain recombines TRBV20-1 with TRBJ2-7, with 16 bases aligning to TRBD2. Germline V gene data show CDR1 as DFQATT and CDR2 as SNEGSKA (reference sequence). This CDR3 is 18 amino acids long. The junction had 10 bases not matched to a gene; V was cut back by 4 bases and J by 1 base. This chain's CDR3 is CSATPPGLAGGPSYEQYF. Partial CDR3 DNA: TGCAGTGCTACCCCGCCGGGACTAGCGGGAGGGCCGTCCTACGAG.

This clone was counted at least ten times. CDR3: CASSEQSLEGYTF. Incomplete CDR3 DNA: TGTGCCAGCAGTGAACAATCCTTAGAGGGC. This sequence joins TRBV6-1 and TRBJ1-2; no firm D call. From the germline J gene comes the end of the CDR3, since the read stops 3 residues before it. This CDR3 is 13 amino acids long. Germline CDR1 is MNHNS and CDR2 is SASEGT.

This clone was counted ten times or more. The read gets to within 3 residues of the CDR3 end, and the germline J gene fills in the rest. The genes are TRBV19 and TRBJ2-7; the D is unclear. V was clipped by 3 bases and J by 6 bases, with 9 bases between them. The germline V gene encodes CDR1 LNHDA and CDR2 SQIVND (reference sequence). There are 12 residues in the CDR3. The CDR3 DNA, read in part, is TGTGCCAGTAGTATTCATAGTGGCGAG. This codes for CASSIHSGE. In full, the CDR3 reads CASSIHSGEQYF.